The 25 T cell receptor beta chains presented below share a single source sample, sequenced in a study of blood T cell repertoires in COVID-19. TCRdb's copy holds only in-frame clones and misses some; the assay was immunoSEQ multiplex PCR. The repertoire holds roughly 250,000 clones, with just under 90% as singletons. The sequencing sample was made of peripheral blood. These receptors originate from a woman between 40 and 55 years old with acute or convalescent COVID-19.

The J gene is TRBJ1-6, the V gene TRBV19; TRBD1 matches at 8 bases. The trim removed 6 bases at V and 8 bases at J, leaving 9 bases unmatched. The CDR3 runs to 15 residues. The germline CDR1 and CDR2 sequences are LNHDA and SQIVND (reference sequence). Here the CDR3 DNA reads TGTGCCAGTAGCACCGGGACAGGAGGAGATTCACCCCTCCACTTT. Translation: CASSTGTGGDSPLHF.

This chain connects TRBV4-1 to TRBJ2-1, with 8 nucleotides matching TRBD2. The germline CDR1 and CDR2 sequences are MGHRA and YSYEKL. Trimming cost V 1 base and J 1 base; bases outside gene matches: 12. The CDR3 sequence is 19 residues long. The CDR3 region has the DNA TGCGCCAGCAGCCAAGTGGACCTTGGACTAGCCCTATCCTACAATGAGCAGTTCTTC. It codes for CASSQVDLGLALSYNEQFF.

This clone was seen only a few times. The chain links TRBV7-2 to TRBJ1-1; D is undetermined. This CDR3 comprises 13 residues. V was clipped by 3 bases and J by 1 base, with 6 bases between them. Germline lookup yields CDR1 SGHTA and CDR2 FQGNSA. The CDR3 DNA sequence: TGTGCCAGCAGCTTTCATCAGAACACTGAAGCTTTCTTT. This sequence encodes CASSFHQNTEAFF.

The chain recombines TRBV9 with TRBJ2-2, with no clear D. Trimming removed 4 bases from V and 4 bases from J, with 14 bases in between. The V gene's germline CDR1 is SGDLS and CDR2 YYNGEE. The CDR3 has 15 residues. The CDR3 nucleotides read TGTGCCAGCAGCCTCAGTGGAGTTATCACCGGGGAGCTGTTTTTT. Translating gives CASSLSGVITGELFF.

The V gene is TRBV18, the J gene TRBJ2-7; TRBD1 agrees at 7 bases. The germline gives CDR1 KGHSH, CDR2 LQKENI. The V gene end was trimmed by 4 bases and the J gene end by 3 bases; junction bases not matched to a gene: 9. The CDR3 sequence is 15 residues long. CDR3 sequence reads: CASSQTWGQLYEQYV. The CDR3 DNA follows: TGTGCCAGCTCACAGACTTGGGGACAGCTCTACGAGCAGTACGTC.

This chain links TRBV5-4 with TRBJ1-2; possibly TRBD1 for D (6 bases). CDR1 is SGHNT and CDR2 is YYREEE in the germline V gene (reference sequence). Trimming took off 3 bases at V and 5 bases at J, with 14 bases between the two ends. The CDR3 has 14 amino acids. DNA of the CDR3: TGTGCCAGCAGCTCCACAGGGACGCAGTATGGCTACACCTTC. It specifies CASSSTGTQYGYTF. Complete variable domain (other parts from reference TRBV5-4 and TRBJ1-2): ETGVTQSPTHLIKTRGQQVTLRCSSQSGHNTVSWYQQALGQGPQFIFQYYREEENGRGNFPPRFSGLQFPNYSSELNVNALELDDSALYLCASSSTGTQYGYTFGSGTRLTVV.

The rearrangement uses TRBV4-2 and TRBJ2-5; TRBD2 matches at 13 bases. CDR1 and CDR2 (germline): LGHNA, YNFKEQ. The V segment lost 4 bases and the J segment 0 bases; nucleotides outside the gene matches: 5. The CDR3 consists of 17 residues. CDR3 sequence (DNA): TGTGCCAGCAGCCGCACTAGCGGGGGGGTGGACCAAGAGACCCAGTACTTC. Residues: CASSRTSGGVDQETQYF.

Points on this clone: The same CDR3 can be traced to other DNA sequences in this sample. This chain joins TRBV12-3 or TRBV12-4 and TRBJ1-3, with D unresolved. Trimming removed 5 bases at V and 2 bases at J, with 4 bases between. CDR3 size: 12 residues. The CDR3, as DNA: TGTGCCAGCAGTCTTCCTGGAAACACCATATATTTT. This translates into CASSLPGNTIYF.

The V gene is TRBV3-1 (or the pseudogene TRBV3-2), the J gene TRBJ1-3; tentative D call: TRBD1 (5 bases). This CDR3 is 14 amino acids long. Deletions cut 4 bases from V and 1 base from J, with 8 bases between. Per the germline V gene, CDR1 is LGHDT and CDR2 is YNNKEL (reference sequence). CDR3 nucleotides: TGTGCCAGCAGCCCGACAGCGTCTGGAAACACCATATATTTT. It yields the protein CASSPTASGNTIYF.

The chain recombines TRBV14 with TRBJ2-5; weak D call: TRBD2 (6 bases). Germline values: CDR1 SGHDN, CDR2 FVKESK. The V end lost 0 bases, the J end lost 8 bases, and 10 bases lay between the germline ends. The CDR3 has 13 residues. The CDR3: CASSQDLEGTQYF. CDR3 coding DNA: TGTGCCAGCAGCCAAGATTTGGAGGGTACCCAGTACTTC.

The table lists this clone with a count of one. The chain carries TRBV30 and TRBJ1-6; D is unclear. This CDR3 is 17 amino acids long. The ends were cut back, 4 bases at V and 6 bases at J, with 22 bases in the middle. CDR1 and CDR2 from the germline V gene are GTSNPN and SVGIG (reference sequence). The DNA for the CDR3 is TGTGCCTGGAACGCGAGGTACGCCTCCTTCGGTAATTCACCCCTCCACTTT. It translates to CAWNARYASFGNSPLHF.

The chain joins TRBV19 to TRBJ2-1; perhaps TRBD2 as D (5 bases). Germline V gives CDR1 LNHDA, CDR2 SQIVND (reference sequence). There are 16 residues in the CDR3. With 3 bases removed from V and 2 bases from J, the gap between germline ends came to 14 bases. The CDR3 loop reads CASSIRSGSAYNEQFF. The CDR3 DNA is TGTGCCAGTAGTATTAGGAGCGGTTCGGCCTACAATGAGCAGTTCTTC.

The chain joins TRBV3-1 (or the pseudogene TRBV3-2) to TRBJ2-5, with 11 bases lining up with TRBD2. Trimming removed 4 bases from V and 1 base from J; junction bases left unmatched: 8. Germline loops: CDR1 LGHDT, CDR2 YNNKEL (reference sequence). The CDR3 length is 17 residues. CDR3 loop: CASSPLTSGGPQETQYF. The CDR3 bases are TGTGCCAGCAGCCCGTTAACTAGCGGGGGCCCCCAAGAGACCCAGTACTTC.

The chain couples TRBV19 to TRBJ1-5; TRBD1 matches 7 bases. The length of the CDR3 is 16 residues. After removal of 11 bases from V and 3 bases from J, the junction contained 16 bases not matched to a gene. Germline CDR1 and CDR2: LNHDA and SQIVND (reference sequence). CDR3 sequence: CAARDSRLNINQPQHF. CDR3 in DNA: TGTGCCGCTCGGGACAGTCGACTGAATATCAATCAGCCCCAGCATTTT.

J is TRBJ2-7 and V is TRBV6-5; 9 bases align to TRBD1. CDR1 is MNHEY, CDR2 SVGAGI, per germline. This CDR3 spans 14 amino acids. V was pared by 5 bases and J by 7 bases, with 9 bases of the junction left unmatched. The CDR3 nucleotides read TGTGCCAGCAGTCCTGACAGGGGGGGAAAGGAGCAGTACGTC. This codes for CASSPDRGGKEQYV.

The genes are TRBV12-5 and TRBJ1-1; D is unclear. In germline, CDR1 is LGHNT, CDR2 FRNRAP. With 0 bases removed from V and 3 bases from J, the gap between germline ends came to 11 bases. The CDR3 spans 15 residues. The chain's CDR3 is CASGLVLGGDTEAFF. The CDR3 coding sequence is TGTGCTAGTGGTTTGGTACTAGGTGGGGACACTGAAGCTTTCTTT.

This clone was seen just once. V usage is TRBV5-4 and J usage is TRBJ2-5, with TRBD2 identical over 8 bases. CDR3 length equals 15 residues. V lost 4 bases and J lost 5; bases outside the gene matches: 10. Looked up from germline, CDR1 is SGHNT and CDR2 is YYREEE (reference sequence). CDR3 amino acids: CASSGTSGGRETQYF. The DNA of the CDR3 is TGTGCCAGCAGCGGAACATCGGGGGGGCGTGAGACCCAGTACTTC.

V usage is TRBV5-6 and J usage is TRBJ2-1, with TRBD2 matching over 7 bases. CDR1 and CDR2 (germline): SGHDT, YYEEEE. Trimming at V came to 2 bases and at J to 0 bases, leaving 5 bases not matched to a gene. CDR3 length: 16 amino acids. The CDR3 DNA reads TGTGCCAGCAGCTTCTTAGCGGGTAGCTCCTACAATGAGCAGTTCTTC. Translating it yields CASSFLAGSSYNEQFF.

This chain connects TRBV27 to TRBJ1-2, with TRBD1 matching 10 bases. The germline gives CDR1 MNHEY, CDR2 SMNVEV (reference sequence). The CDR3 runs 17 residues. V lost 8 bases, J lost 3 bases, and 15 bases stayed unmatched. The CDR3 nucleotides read TGTGCCAGCCAAAAACTCGGACAGGGGGGGGCGGACTATGGCTACACCTTC. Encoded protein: CASQKLGQGGADYGYTF.

Here the CDR3 reads CASSRLAGGKGEQFF. CDR3 bases: TGTGCCAGCAGTCGACTAGCGGGGGGAAAGGGTGAGCAGTTCTTC. The chain has TRBV6-5 and TRBJ2-1; the match to TRBD2 covers 13 bases. The junction had 7 bases not matched to a gene; V was cut back by 5 bases and J by 9 bases. The germline CDR1 and CDR2 sequences are MNHEY and SVGAGI. This CDR3 spans 15 amino acids.

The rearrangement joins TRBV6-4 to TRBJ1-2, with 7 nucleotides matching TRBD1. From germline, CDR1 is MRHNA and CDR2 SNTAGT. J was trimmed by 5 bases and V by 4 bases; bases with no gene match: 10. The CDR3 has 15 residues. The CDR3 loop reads CASSARGFFGYGYTF. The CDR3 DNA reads TGTGCCAGCAGTGCCAGGGGGTTTTTTGGTTATGGCTACACCTTC.

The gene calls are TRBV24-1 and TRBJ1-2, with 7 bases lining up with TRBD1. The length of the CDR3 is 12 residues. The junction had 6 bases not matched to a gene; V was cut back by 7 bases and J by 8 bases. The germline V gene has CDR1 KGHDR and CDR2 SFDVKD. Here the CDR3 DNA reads TGTGCCACCAGGGACTACAGGGGAGGCTACACCTTC. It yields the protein CATRDYRGGYTF.

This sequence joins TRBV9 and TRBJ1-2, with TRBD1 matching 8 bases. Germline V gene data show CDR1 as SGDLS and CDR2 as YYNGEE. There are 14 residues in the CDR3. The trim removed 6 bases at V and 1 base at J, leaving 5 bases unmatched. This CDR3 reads CASTGQGRNYGYTF. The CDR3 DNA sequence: TGTGCCAGCACCGGACAGGGTCGTAACTATGGCTACACCTTC.

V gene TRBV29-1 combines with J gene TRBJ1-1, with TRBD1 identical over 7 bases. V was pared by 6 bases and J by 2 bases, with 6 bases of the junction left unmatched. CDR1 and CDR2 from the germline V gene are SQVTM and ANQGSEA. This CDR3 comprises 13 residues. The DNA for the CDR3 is TGCAGCGTGCCCCGACAGGGAAACACTGAAGCTTTCTTT. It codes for CSVPRQGNTEAFF.

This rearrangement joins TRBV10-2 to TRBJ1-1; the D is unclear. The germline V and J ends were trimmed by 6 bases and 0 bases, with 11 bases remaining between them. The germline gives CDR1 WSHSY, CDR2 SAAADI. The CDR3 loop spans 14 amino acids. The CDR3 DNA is TGCGCCAGCAGCGCGATTCCAATGAACACTGAAGCTTTCTTT. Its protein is CASSAIPMNTEAFF.